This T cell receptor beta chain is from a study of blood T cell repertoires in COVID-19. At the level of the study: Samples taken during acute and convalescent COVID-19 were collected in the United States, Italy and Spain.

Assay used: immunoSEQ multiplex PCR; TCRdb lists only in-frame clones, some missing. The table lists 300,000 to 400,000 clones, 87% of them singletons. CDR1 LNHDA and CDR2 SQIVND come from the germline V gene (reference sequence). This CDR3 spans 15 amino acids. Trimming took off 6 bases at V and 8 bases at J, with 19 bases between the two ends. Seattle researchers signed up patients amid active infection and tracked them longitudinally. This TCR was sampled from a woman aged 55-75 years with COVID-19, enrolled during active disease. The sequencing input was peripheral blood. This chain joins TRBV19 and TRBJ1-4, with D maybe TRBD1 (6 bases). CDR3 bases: TGTGCCAGTAGGACAGGTTCGGGGCAGGCGGAAAAACTGTTTTTT. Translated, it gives CASRTGSGQAEKLFF.